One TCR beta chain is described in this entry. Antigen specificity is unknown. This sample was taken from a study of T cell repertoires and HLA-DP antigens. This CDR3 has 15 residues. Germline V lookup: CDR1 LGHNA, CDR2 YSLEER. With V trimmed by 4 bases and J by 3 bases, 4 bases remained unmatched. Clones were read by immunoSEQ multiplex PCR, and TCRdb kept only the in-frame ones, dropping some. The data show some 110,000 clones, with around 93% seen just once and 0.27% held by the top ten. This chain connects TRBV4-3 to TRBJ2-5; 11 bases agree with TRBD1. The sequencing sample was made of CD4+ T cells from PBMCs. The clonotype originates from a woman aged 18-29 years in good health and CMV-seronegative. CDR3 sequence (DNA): TGCGCCAGCAGCCGAGGGGGACAGGGGGAAGAGACCCAGTACTTC. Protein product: CASSRGGQGEETQYF.